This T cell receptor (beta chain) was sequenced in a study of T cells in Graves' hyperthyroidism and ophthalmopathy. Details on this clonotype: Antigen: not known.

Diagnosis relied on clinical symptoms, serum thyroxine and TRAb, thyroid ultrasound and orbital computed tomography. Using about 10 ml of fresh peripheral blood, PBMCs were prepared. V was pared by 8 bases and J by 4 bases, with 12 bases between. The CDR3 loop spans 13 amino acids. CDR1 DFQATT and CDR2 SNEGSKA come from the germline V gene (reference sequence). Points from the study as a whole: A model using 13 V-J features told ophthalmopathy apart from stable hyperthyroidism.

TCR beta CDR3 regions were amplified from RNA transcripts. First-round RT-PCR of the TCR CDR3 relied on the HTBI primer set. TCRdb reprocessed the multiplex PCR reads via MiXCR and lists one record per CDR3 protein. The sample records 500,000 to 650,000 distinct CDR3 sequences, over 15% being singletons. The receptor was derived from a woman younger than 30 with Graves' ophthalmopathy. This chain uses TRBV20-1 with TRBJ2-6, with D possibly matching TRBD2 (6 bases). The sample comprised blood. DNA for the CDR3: TGCAGTACGCCGGGGGACGGGGCCAACGTCCTGACTTTC. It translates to CSTPGDGANVLTF.